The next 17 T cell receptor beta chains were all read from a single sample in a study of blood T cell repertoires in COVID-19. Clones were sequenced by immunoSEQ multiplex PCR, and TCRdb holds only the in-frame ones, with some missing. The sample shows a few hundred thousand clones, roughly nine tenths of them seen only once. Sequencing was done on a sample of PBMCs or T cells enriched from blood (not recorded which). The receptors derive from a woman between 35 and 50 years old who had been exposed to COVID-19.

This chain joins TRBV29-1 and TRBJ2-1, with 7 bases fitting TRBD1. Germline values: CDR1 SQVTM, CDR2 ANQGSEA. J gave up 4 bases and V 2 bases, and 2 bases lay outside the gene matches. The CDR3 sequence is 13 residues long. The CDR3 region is CSVEIRGYNEQFF. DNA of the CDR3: TGCAGCGTTGAAATCAGGGGGTACAATGAGCAGTTCTTC.

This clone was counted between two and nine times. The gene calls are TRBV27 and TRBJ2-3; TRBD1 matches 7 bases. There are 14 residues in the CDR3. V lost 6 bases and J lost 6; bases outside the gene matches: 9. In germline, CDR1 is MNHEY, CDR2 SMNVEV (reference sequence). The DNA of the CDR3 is TGTGCCAGCAGGAGAACGACAGGGAAGGATACGCAGTATTTT. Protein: CASRRTTGKDTQYF.

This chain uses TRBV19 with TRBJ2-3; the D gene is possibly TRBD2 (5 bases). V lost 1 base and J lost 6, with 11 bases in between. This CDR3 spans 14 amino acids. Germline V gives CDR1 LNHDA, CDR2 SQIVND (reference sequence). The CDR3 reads CASSIGTDWDTQYF. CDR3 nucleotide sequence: TGTGCCAGTAGTATAGGGACGGACTGGGATACGCAGTATTTT.

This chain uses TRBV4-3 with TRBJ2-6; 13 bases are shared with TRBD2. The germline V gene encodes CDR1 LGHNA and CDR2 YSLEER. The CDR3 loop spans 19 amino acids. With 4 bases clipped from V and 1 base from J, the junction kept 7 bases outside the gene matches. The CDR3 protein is CASSLAPLAGGSGANVLTF. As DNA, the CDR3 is TGCGCCAGCAGCCTTGCCCCACTAGCGGGAGGGTCTGGGGCCAACGTCCTGACTTTC.

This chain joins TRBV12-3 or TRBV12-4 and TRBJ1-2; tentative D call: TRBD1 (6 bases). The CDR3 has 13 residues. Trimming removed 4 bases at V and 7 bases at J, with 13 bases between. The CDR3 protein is CASSWEGVFGYTF. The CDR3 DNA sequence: TGTGCCAGCAGTTGGGAGGGGGTGTTTGGCTACACCTTC.

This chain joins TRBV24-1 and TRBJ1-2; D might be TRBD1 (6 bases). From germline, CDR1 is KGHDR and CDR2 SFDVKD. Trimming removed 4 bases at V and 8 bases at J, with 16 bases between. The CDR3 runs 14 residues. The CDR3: CATSDRSTGQGYTF. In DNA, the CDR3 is TGTGCCACCAGTGACCGATCTACAGGGCAAGGCTACACCTTC.

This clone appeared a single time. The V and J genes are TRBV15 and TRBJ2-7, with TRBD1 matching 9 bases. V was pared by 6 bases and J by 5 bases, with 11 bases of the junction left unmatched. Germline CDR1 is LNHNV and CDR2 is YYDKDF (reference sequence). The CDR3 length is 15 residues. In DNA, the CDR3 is TGTGCCACCAGGTCACTCCGGGACAGGGTACACGAGCAGTACTTC. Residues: CATRSLRDRVHEQYF.

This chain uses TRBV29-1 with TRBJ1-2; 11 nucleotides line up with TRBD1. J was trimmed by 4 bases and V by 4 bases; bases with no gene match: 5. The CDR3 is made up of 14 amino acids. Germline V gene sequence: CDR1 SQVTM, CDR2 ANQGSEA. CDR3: CSVGTGGAGYGYTF. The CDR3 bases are TGCAGCGTTGGGACAGGGGGCGCCGGCTATGGCTACACCTTC.

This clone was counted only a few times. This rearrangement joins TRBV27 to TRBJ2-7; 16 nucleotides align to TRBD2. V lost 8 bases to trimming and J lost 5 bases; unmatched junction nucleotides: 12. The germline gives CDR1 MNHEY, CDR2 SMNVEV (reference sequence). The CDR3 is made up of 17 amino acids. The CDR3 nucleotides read TGTGCCAGCCGTTCTCCGGGACTAGCGGGAGGGAACGACGAGCAGTACTTC. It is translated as CASRSPGLAGGNDEQYF.

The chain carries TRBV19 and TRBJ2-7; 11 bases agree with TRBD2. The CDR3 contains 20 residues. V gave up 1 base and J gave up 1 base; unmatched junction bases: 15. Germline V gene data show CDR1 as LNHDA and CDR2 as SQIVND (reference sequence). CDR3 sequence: CASSIAHRRLAGTSSYEQYF. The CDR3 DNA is TGTGCCAGTAGTATAGCGCACCGGCGACTAGCGGGAACCTCATCCTACGAGCAGTACTTC. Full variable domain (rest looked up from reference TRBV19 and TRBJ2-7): DGGITQSPKYLFRKEGQNVTLSCEQNLNHDAMYWYRQDPGQGLRLIYYSQIVNDFQKGDIAEGYSVSREKKESFPLTVTSAQKNPTAFYLCASSIAHRRLAGTSSYEQYFGPGTRLTVT.

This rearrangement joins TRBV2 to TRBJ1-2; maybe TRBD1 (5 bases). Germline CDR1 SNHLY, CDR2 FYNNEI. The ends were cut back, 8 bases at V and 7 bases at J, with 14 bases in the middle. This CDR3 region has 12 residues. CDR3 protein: CASLGTSGGYTF. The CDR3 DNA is TGTGCCAGCCTCGGGACTTCGGGTGGCTACACCTTC.

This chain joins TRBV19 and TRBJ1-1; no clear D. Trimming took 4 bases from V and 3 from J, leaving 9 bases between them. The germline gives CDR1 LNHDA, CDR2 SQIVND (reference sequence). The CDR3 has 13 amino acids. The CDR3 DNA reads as TGTGCCAGTAGTAGCAAAAGAGACACTGAAGCTTTCTTT. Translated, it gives CASSSKRDTEAFF.

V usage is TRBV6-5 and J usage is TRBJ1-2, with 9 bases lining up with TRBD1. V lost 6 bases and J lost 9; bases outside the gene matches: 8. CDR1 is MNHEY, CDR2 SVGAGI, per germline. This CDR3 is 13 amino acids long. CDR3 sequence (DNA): TGTGCCAGCAGCGAGGGACAGGGCGGGCGCTACACCTTC. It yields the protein CASSEGQGGRYTF.

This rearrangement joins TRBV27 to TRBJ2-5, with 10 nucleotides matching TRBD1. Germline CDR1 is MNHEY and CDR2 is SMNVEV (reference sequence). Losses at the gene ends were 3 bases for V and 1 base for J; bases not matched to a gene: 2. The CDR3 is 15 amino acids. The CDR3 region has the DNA TGTGCCAGCAGTTTCGGGACAGGGGTCCAAGAGACCCAGTACTTC. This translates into CASSFGTGVQETQYF.

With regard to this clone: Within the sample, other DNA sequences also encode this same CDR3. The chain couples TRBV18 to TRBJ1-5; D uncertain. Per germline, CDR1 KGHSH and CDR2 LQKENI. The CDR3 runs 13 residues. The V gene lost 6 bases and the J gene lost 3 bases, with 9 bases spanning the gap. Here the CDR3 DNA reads TGTGCCAGCTCTACTGAGAACAATCAGCCCCAGCATTTT. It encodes CASSTENNQPQHF.

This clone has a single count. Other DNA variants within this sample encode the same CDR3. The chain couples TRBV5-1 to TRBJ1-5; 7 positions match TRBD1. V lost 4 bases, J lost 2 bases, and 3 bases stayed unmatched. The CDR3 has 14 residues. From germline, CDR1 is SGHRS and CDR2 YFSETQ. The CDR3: CASSLGTGNQPQHF. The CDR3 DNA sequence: TGCGCCAGCAGCCTTGGGACAGGCAATCAGCCCCAGCATTTT. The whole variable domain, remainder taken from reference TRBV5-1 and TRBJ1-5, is KAGVTQTPRYLIKTRGQQVTLSCSPISGHRSVSWYQQTPGQGLQFLFEYFSETQRNKGNFPGRFSGRQFSNSRSEMNVSTLELGDSALYLCASSLGTGNQPQHFGDGTRLSIL.

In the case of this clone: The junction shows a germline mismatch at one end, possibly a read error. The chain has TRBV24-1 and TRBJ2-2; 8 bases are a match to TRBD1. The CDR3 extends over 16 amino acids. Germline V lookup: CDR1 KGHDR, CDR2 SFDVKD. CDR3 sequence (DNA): TGTGCCACCAGTGAAAAGGGACAGGCGAACGCCGGGGAGCTGTTTTTT. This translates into CATSEKGQANAGELFF.